A single sample is the source of the 23 T cell receptor beta chains below, sequenced in a study of CD8+ T cells in alopecia areata. Once RNA had been extracted, it was reverse transcribed into cDNA to act as the sequencing template. The table came from immunoSEQ multiplex PCR; TCRdb's copy has only in-frame clones and leaves some out. The top ten hold roughly a sixth of the sample, which has some 96,000 clones, 50% to 75% seen once. The treatment here: oral pan-JAK inhibitor, 5-10 mg twice daily. Sequencing used CD8+ T cells sorted from blood, obtained at week 4, from a patient treated with tofacitinib. These receptors were taken from a human donor with alopecia areata.

V and J are TRBV29-1 and TRBJ2-7, with a weak D call TRBD1 (6 bases). Germline CDR1 SQVTM, CDR2 ANQGSEA. The CDR3 loop spans 16 amino acids. Trimming removed 4 bases at V and 1 base at J, with 20 bases between. CDR3 protein: CSVGASEGHPSYEQYF. CDR3 DNA sequence: TGCAGCGTTGGGGCATCCGAGGGACACCCATCCTACGAGCAGTACTTC.

There are a few counts of this clone. This chain joins TRBV4-1 and TRBJ2-3; tentative D call: TRBD2 (5 bases). The germline CDR1 and CDR2 sequences are MGHRA and YSYEKL. Trimming removed 2 bases at V and 4 bases at J, with 16 bases between. This CDR3 has 16 residues. CDR3 sequence: CASSQSGLGTPDTQYF. The CDR3 coding sequence is TGCGCCAGCAGCCAATCCGGACTCGGAACCCCAGATACGCAGTATTTT.

The rearrangement uses TRBV29-1 and TRBJ2-3; no clear D gene. The germline CDR1 and CDR2 sequences are SQVTM and ANQGSEA. The CDR3 length is 15 residues. The V end was cut by 1 base, the J end by 3 bases, with 14 bases between. The CDR3 reads CSVEAFPLQTDTQYF. Here the CDR3 DNA reads TGCAGCGTTGAAGCATTCCCCCTACAAACAGATACGCAGTATTTT.

This clone was seen only a few times. This chain connects TRBV9 to TRBJ1-2; D possibly corresponds to TRBD1 (6 bases). This CDR3 is built from 13 residues. The germline V gene has CDR1 SGDLS and CDR2 YYNGEE. The germline V and J ends were trimmed by 0 bases and 6 bases, with 9 bases remaining between them. CDR3 sequence: CASSVDREDGYTF. CDR3 nucleotides: TGTGCCAGCAGCGTAGACAGGGAGGATGGCTACACCTTC.

The gene calls are TRBV2 and TRBJ2-1, with a tentative D call TRBD1 (6 bases). CDR1 SNHLY and CDR2 FYNNEI come from the germline V gene. The CDR3 extends over 14 amino acids. Trimming stripped 1 base from V and 8 bases from J, with 12 bases between. The CDR3 sequence is CASSEDSGADEQFF. CDR3 nucleotides: TGTGCCAGCAGTGAAGACTCAGGGGCCGATGAGCAGTTCTTC.

This rearrangement joins TRBV27 to TRBJ2-7; D may be TRBD1 (6 bases). The V and J ends lost 3 bases and 0 bases respectively, with 12 bases between them. This CDR3 is built from 15 residues. Germline assignment: CDR1 MNHEY and CDR2 SMNVEV (reference sequence). CDR3: CASSFSRGSSYEQYF. The CDR3 DNA reads as TGTGCCAGCAGTTTTAGCAGGGGCAGCTCCTACGAGCAGTACTTC.

The J gene is TRBJ2-3, the V gene TRBV4-2, with 11 bases identical to TRBD2. CDR3 size: 18 residues. Unmatched junction bases numbered 10, after V lost 2 bases and J lost 3 bases. Germline V gene lookup returns CDR1 LGHNA and CDR2 YNFKEQ. DNA of the CDR3: TGTGCCAGCAGCCAACGTAGCGGGGGGGCAGAGAGGACAGATACGCAGTATTTT. Encoded protein: CASSQRSGGAERTDTQYF.

This clone was seen a few times. The chain is built from TRBV15 and TRBJ2-7, with D maybe TRBD1 (5 bases). CDR1 is LNHNV and CDR2 is YYDKDF in the germline V gene (reference sequence). The V end lost 1 base, the J end lost 4 bases, and 11 bases lay between the germline ends. The CDR3 runs 14 residues. CDR3 sequence: CATSRGQSGYEQYF. The DNA for the CDR3 is TGTGCCACCAGCAGAGGACAGTCAGGGTACGAGCAGTACTTC.

The V call is TRBV27, the J call TRBJ2-7, with D hard to call. The CDR3 is 12 amino acids. V was cut by 4 bases and J by 4 bases, with 8 bases left in between. Germline CDR1 is MNHEY and CDR2 is SMNVEV (reference sequence). The CDR3 DNA is TGTGCCAGCAGTTCAAACTTGTACGAGCAGTACTTC. It translates to CASSSNLYEQYF.

The chain is built from TRBV7-9 and TRBJ1-2; D not certain. In germline, CDR1 is SEHNR, CDR2 FQNEAQ (reference sequence). The CDR3 sequence is 15 residues long. Trimming shortened V by 1 base and J by 2 bases, and 11 bases separated the two germline ends. CDR3 coding DNA: TGTGCCAGCAGCTTAGAAAAGGCGACAAACTATGGCTACACCTTC. This translates into CASSLEKATNYGYTF. The whole variable domain, filled in from reference TRBV7-9 and TRBJ1-2, reads DTGVSQNPRHKITKRGQNVTFRCDPISEHNRLYWYRQTLGQGPEFLTYFQNEAQLEKSRLLSDRFSAERPKGSFSTLEIQRTEQGDSAMYLCASSLEKATNYGYTFGSGTRLTVV.

The chain uses TRBV5-1 and TRBJ2-1; no reliable D call. V was clipped by 5 bases and J by 0 bases, with 3 bases between them. Germline CDR1 reads SGHRS; CDR2 reads YFSETQ. The CDR3 spans 12 residues. CDR3 amino acids: CASRTSYNEQFF. As DNA, the CDR3 is TGCGCCAGCAGGACCTCCTACAATGAGCAGTTCTTC.

Only a few counts were recorded for this clone. V gene TRBV29-1 combines with J gene TRBJ2-5; TRBD1 matches at 10 bases. The CDR3 runs to 11 residues. The V gene end was trimmed by 5 bases and the J gene end by 7 bases; junction bases not matched to a gene: 1. In germline, CDR1 is SQVTM, CDR2 ANQGSEA. This CDR3 reads CSVRTGGTQYF. CDR3 nucleotide sequence: TGCAGCGTTCGGACAGGGGGGACCCAGTACTTC. The complete variable domain, with remaining parts taken from reference TRBV29-1 and TRBJ2-5, reads SAVISQKPSRDICQRGTSLTIQCQVDSQVTMMFWYRQQPGQSLTLIATANQGSEATYESGFVIDKFPISRPNLTFSTLTVSNMSPEDSSIYLCSVRTGGTQYFGPGTRLLVL.

The V call is TRBV7-2, the J call TRBJ1-5; 9 bases match TRBD1. The CDR3 has 15 amino acids. CDR1 and CDR2 (germline): SGHTA, FQGNSA. Trimming at V came to 4 bases and at J to 2 bases, leaving 3 bases not matched to a gene. The chain's CDR3 is CASSWDREGNQPQHF. The CDR3 DNA follows: TGTGCCAGCAGCTGGGACAGGGAGGGCAATCAGCCCCAGCATTTT.

This clone occurred a few times. A read error is the likely source, as a far larger clone sits one nucleotide away. The chain couples TRBV5-6 to TRBJ1-2; D is perhaps TRBD1 (6 bases). This CDR3 region has 15 residues. The germline gives CDR1 SGHDT, CDR2 YYEEEE. DNA of the CDR3: TGTGCCGGCAGCTTCTTACAGGGAAGGGACTATGGCTACACCTTC. Translating gives CAGSFLQGRDYGYTF.

V gene TRBV13 combines with J gene TRBJ1-1; possible D gene TRBD1, 5 bases. This CDR3 spans 13 amino acids. The V gene's germline CDR1 is PRHDT and CDR2 FYEKMQ (reference sequence). V lost 5 bases and J lost 4, with 11 bases in between. CDR3 in amino acids: CASSKQESTEAFF. The CDR3 coding sequence is TGTGCCAGCAGCAAACAGGAAAGCACTGAAGCTTTCTTT.

This clone has just one count. The chain is built from TRBV29-1 and TRBJ2-7; TRBD2 agrees at 7 bases. The CDR3 loop spans 14 amino acids. Per the germline V gene, CDR1 is SQVTM and CDR2 is ANQGSEA. V trimming: 2 bases; J trimming: 4 bases; junction bases outside the gene matches: 8. The CDR3 sequence: CSVELSDGGYEQYF. CDR3 in DNA: TGCAGCGTTGAACTATCCGACGGGGGGTACGAGCAGTACTTC.

The chain combines TRBV27 with TRBJ2-2; D is possibly TRBD1 (5 bases). CDR1 and CDR2 (germline): MNHEY, SMNVEV (reference sequence). The ends were cut back, 5 bases at V and 5 bases at J, with 12 bases in the middle. The CDR3 loop spans 14 amino acids. DNA of the CDR3: TGTGCCAGCAGTATCCAGGGTGGAACCGGGGAGCTGTTTTTT. Protein product: CASSIQGGTGELFF.

This chain connects TRBV7-3 to TRBJ1-1; 10 bases are a match to TRBD1. The trim removed 0 bases at V and 4 bases at J, leaving 2 bases unmatched. Germline V CDR1 and CDR2: SGHTA, FQGTGA. This CDR3 has 15 amino acids. The chain's CDR3 is CASSLTGTGVTEAFF. The CDR3 nucleotides are TGTGCCAGCAGCTTAACGGGGACAGGGGTCACTGAAGCTTTCTTT.

The chain couples TRBV5-6 to TRBJ2-7; D not resolved. Germline loops: CDR1 SGHDT, CDR2 YYEEEE. This CDR3 has 14 amino acids. V gave up 2 bases and J gave up 0 bases, with 9 bases separating them. The CDR3 DNA reads as TGTGCCAGCAGCTTTATTGCTAGCTCCTACGAGCAGTACTTC. It encodes CASSFIASSYEQYF.

V is TRBV4-3 and J is TRBJ2-7, with 7 bases lining up with TRBD1. The CDR3 is 15 amino acids. The germline V gene encodes CDR1 LGHNA and CDR2 YSLEER. Germline trimming cut 5 bases from V and 0 bases from J; bases unmatched to any gene: 7. This chain's CDR3 is CASSFQQGLSYEQYF. The CDR3 coding sequence is TGCGCCAGCAGCTTCCAACAGGGGCTCTCCTACGAGCAGTACTTC.

Turning to this clone: At one end, the junction sequence differs from germline, possibly due to a read error. The genes are TRBV27 and TRBJ2-1; possibly TRBD1 for D (5 bases). The germline V gene encodes CDR1 MNHEY and CDR2 SMNVEV (reference sequence). The CDR3 has 15 amino acids. The DNA of the CDR3 is TGTACCAGCAGTTCCAGGGATTCCTCCCCCAATGAGCAGTTCTTC. Amino acid sequence: CTSSSRDSSPNEQFF.

This clone was recorded a few times. Other DNA variants within this sample encode the same CDR3. The chain carries TRBV19 and TRBJ2-1; 7 bases map to TRBD2. The length of the CDR3 is 15 residues. Trimming took 3 bases from V and 0 from J; bases not matched to a gene: 2. Germline CDR1 is LNHDA and CDR2 is SQIVND (reference sequence). CDR3 DNA sequence: TGTGCCAGTAGTATGGGCGGGAGCTCCTACAATGAGCAGTTCTTC. Encoded protein: CASSMGGSSYNEQFF.

This clone appeared a few times. The chain employs TRBV30 and TRBJ1-5, with D unresolved. The germline V and J ends were trimmed by 3 bases and 6 bases, with 12 bases remaining between them. This CDR3 region has 13 residues. Germline V CDR1 and CDR2: GTSNPN, SVGIG (reference sequence). CDR3 DNA: TGTGCCTGGAGAGGCGGCGGTGGTCAGCCCCAGCATTTT. Translation: CAWRGGGGQPQHF.